This T cell receptor beta chain was found in a study of OX40 agonist ivuxolimab in advanced cancers. Study context: Every patient in dose escalation had hepatocellular carcinoma, melanoma, renal cell or head and neck cancer. Study-wide results and caveats: Within 6 weeks, CD4+ and CD8+ blood T cells expanded clonally at 0.1 to 3.0 mg/kg. The antigens recognized by the expanded peripheral T cells, that is their antigen specificity, were not determined. In a subset of nonresponders, normalized T-cell clonal expansion was also low.

With regard to this clone: The antigen is unknown.

The assay was immunoSEQ multiplex PCR, and TCRdb's table has in-frame clones only and misses some. The table shows tens of thousands of clones, with approximately 80% occurring only once. This clonotype originated in an adult with an advanced solid tumor such as melanoma, head and neck, liver or kidney cancer. The material was CD4+ or CD8+ T cells sorted from blood, obtained in a trial of the OX40 agonist ivuxolimab.

The CDR3 protein is CASSQDLDGGNTIYF. The DNA for the CDR3 is TGTGCCAGCAGCCAAGACCTGGACGGAGGAAACACCATATATTTT. The genes are TRBV14 and TRBJ1-3; D not resolved. The length of the CDR3 is 15 residues. With 0 bases removed from V and 4 bases from J, the gap between germline ends came to 10 bases. CDR1 and CDR2 from the germline V gene are SGHDN and FVKESK.